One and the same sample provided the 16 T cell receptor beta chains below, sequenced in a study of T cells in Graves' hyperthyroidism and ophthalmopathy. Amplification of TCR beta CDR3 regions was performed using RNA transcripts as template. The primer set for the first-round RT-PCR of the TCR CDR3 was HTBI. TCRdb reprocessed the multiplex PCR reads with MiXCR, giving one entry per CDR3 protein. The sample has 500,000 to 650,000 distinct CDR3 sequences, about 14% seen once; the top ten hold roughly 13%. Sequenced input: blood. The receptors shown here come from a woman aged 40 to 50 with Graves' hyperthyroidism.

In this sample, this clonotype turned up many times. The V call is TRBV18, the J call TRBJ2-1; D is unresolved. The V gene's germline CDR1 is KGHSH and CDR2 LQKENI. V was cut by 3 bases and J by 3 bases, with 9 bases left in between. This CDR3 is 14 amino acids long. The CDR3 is CASSPGSLYNEQFF. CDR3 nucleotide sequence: TGTGCCAGCTCACCGGGATCACTCTACAATGAGCAGTTCTTC.

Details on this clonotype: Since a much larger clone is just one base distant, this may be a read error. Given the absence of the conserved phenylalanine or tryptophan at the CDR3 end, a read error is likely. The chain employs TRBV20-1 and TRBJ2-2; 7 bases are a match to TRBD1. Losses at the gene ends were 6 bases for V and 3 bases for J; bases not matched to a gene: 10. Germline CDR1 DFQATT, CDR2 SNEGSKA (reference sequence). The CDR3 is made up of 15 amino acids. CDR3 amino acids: CSAGPGTVDTGELFL. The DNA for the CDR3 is TGCAGTGCCGGACCCGGGACAGTGGACACCGGGGAGCTGTTTCTT.

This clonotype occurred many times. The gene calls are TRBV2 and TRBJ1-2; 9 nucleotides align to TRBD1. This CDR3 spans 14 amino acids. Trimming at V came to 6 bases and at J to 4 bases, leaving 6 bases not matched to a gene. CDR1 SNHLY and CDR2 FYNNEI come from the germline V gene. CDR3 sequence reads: CASRGQGYSYGYTF. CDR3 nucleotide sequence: TGTGCCAGCAGGGGACAGGGCTATTCCTATGGCTACACCTTC. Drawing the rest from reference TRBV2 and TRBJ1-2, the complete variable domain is EPEVTQTPSHQVTQMGQEVILRCVPISNHLYFYWYRQILGQKVEFLVSFYNNEISEKSEIFDDQFSVERPDGSNFTLKIRSTKLEDSAMYFCASRGQGYSYGYTFGSGTRLTVV.

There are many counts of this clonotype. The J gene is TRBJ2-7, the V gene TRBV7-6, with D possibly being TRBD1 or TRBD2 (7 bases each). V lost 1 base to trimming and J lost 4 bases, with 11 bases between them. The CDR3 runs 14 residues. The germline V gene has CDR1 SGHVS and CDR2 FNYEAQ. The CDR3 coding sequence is TGTGCCAGCAGCTTAGACAGGGGAGGGTACGAGCAGTACTTC. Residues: CASSLDRGGYEQYF.

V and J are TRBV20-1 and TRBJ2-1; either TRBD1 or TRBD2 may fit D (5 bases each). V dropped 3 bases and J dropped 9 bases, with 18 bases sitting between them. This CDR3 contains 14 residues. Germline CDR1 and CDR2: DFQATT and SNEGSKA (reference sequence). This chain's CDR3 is CSASKGPASGEQFF. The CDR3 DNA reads TGCAGTGCTAGTAAGGGACCAGCGTCCGGTGAGCAGTTCTTC.

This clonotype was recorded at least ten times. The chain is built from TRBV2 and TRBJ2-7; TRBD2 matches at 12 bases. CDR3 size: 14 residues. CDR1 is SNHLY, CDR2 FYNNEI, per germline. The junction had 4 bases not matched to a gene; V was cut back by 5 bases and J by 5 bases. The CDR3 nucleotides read TGTGCCAGCAGTCTGACTAGCGGGAGCCACGAGCAGTACTTC. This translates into CASSLTSGSHEQYF.

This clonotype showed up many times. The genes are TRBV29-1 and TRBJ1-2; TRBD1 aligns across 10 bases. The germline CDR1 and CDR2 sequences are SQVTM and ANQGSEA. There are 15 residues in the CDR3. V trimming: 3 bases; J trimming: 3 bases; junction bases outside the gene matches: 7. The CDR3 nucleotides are TGCAGCGTTGAGCGCCTCGGGACAGGGGACTATGGCTACACCTTC. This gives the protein CSVERLGTGDYGYTF.

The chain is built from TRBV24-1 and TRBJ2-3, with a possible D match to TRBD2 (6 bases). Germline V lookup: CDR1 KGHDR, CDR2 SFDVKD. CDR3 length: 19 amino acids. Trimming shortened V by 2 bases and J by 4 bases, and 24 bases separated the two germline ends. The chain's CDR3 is CATSDSRGGTLNPSDTQYF. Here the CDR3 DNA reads TGTGCCACCAGTGATTCTAGGGGCGGGACCCTTAATCCGTCAGATACGCAGTATTTT.

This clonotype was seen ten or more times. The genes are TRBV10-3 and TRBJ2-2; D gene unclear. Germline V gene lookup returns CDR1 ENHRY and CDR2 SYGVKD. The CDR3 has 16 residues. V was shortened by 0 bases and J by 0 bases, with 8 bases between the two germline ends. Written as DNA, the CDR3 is TGTGCCATCAGTGAGTCTGGGGTTGCGAACACCGGGGAGCTGTTTTTT. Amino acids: CAISESGVANTGELFF.

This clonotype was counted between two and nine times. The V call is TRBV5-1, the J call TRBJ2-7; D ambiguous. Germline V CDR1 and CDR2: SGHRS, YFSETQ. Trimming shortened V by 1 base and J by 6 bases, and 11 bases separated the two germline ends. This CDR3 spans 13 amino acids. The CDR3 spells CASSLNGQAEQYF. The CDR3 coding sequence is TGCGCCAGCAGCTTGAATGGTCAGGCCGAGCAGTACTTC.

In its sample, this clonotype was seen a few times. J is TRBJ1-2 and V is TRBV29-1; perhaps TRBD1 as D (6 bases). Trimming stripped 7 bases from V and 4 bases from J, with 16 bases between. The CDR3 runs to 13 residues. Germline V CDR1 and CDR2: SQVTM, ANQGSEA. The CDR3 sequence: CSGARQDSYGYTF. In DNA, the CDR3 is TGCAGCGGGGCCAGACAGGACTCCTATGGCTACACCTTC.

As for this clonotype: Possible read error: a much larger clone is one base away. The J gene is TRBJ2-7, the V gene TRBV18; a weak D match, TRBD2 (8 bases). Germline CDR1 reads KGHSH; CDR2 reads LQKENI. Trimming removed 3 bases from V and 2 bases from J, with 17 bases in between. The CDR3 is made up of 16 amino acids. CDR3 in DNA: TGTGCCAGCTCACCTCGGGCCGGGAGGGGGCCCTACGAGCAGTACTTC. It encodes CASSPRAGRGPYEQYF.

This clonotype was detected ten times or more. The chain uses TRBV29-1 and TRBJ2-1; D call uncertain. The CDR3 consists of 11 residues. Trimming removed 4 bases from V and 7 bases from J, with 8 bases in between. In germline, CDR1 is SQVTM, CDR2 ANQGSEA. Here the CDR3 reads CSVVEGNEQFF. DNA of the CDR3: TGCAGCGTTGTTGAAGGGAATGAGCAGTTCTTC.

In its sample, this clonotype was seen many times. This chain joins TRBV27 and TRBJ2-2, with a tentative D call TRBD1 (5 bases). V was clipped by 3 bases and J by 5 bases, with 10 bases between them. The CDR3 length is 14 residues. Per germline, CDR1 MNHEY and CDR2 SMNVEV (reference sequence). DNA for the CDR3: TGTGCCAGCAGTTTTTTAGGGGTAACCGGGGAGCTGTTTTTT. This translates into CASSFLGVTGELFF.

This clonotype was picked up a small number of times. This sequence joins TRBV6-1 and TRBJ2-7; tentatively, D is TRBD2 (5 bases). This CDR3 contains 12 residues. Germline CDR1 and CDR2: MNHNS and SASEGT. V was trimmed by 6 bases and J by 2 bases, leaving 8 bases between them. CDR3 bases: TGTGCCAGCAGGAGAGGGCCCTACGAGCAGTACTTC. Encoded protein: CASRRGPYEQYF.

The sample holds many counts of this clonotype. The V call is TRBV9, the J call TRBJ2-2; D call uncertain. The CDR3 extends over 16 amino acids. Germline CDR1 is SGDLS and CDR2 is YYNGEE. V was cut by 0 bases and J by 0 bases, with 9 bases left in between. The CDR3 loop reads CASSVGQMANTGELFF. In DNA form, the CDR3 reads TGTGCCAGCAGCGTAGGGCAGATGGCGAACACCGGGGAGCTGTTTTTT.